Shown below are 20 T cell receptor beta chains from a single sample sequenced in a study of Ad26.COV2.S vaccination and SARS-CoV-2 variants. Measured with immunoSEQ multiplex PCR; TCRdb has only the in-frame clones, and not every one. The sample lists approximately 420,000 clones, over 75% occurring once. Sample treatment: some 20 received Ad26.COV2.S at low or high dose, single or two shots; 5 received placebo; per-sample allocation not given. Sampling occurred on day 63 after the first vaccine or placebo injection. Sequenced material: peripheral blood, taken in a trial of Ad26.COV2.S vaccine versus placebo. These receptors all stem from a person between 18 and 60 years old who received the Ad26.COV2.S COVID-19 vaccine or a placebo.

Remarks on this clone: Other DNA sequences in the sample encode the same CDR3. The chain links TRBV9 to TRBJ2-5; no reliable D call. V gave up 0 bases and J gave up 1 base, with 4 bases separating them. The CDR3 covers 13 residues. The V gene's germline CDR1 is SGDLS and CDR2 YYNGEE. The CDR3 sequence: CASSVDTQETQYF. In DNA form, the CDR3 reads TGTGCCAGCAGCGTAGATACCCAAGAGACCCAGTACTTC.

The chain employs TRBV27 and TRBJ2-7, with D unclear. The CDR3 is 15 residues long. The germline gives CDR1 MNHEY, CDR2 SMNVEV (reference sequence). V was clipped by 3 bases and J by 0 bases, with 12 bases between them. The CDR3 protein is CASSLSSWASYEQYF. The CDR3 DNA follows: TGTGCCAGCAGTTTGTCGTCGTGGGCCTCCTACGAGCAGTACTTC.

The chain joins TRBV3-1 (or the pseudogene TRBV3-2) to TRBJ2-5; 10 nucleotides line up with TRBD1. This CDR3 contains 18 residues. CDR1 LGHDT and CDR2 YNNKEL come from the germline V gene (reference sequence). The V gene end was trimmed by 4 bases and the J gene end by 3 bases; junction bases not matched to a gene: 14. CDR3 nucleotides: TGTGCCAGCAGCCCGGGAACGGAGGGACAGGGGAGGGAAGAGACCCAGTACTTC. This encodes CASSPGTEGQGREETQYF.

The chain combines TRBV28 with TRBJ1-1; 10 positions agree with TRBD1. Germline assignment: CDR1 MDHEN and CDR2 SYDVKM. CDR3 length: 19 amino acids. V lost 5 bases to trimming and J lost 1 base; unmatched junction nucleotides: 16. The CDR3 is CASSAPLSGTGDQNTEAFF. The CDR3 DNA reads TGTGCCAGCAGTGCACCCCTTTCCGGGACAGGGGATCAGAACACTGAAGCTTTCTTT.

The genes are TRBV7-9 and TRBJ2-1; TRBD1 matches at 8 bases. The junction had 1 base not matched to a gene; V was cut back by 3 bases and J by 3 bases. This CDR3 has 14 residues. The germline V gene encodes CDR1 SEHNR and CDR2 FQNEAQ (reference sequence). The CDR3 loop reads CASSFGQGYNEQFF. For the CDR3, the DNA is TGTGCCAGCAGCTTCGGACAGGGCTACAATGAGCAGTTCTTC.

V usage is TRBV7-9 and J usage is TRBJ2-6, with D possibly matching TRBD1 (6 bases). Per germline, CDR1 SEHNR and CDR2 FQNEAQ (reference sequence). V was clipped by 7 bases and J by 2 bases, with 9 bases between them. CDR3 length: 14 residues. The CDR3 protein is CASMRTAGANVLTF. CDR3 nucleotide sequence: TGTGCCAGCATGAGGACAGCTGGGGCCAACGTCCTGACTTTC.

The chain carries TRBV21-1 and TRBJ2-4. TRBV21-1 is labeled a pseudogene. The CDR3 is 10 residues long. Here the CDR3 DNA reads TGTGCCAGACCCTTGGGCATTCAGTACTTC. This sequence encodes CARPLGIQYF.

This clone was counted between two and nine times. V gene TRBV9 combines with J gene TRBJ2-1, with unresolved D. Trimming pared 3 bases from V and 0 bases from J, leaving 13 bases between. CDR3 length: 16 residues. Germline CDR1 SGDLS, CDR2 YYNGEE. For the CDR3, the DNA is TGTGCCAGCAGCGCCCAGACGAGGAGCTCCTACAATGAGCAGTTCTTC. Protein: CASSAQTRSSYNEQFF.

The genes are TRBV19 and TRBJ1-1; D not certain. The germline gives CDR1 LNHDA, CDR2 SQIVND (reference sequence). This CDR3 comprises 11 residues. Trimming took 10 bases from V and 1 from J, leaving 7 bases between them. Here the CDR3 DNA reads TGTGCCACCAGGACGAACACTGAAGCTTTCTTT. Protein sequence: CATRTNTEAFF. The full variable domain, its missing parts supplied by reference TRBV19 and TRBJ1-1, is DGGITQSPKYLFRKEGQNVTLSCEQNLNHDAMYWYRQDPGQGLRLIYYSQIVNDFQKGDIAEGYSVSREKKESFPLTVTSAQKNPTAFYLCATRTNTEAFFGQGTRLTVV.

The chain has TRBV5-1 and TRBJ1-1; 8 bases align to TRBD1. Germline CDR1 and CDR2: SGHRS and YFSETQ. With V trimmed by 5 bases and J by 1 base, 4 bases remained unmatched. The CDR3 covers 14 residues. The chain's CDR3 is CASSPGTGNTEAFF. DNA of the CDR3: TGCGCCAGCAGTCCCGGGACAGGGAACACTGAAGCTTTCTTT.

The chain couples TRBV4-3 to TRBJ2-5, with D perhaps matching TRBD2 (6 bases). CDR1 LGHNA and CDR2 YSLEER come from the germline V gene. This CDR3 has 14 residues. V dropped 2 bases and J dropped 5 bases, with 12 bases sitting between them. CDR3: CASSQWTRGETQYF. CDR3 coding DNA: TGCGCCAGCAGCCAATGGACCCGGGGGGAGACCCAGTACTTC.

This sequence joins TRBV11-2 and TRBJ1-1; the D is unclear. The CDR3 is made up of 15 amino acids. The germline gives CDR1 SGHAT, CDR2 FQNNGV. V gave up 1 base and J gave up 2 bases, with 11 bases separating them. CDR3 bases: TGTGCCAGCAGCTTAGGAGAGGGAATCAACACTGAAGCTTTCTTT. Protein sequence: CASSLGEGINTEAFF.

This clone showed up just once. CDR3 DNA: TGCAGCCTTAGGGACAGAGGGGGGTTAAATACGCAGTATTTT. It is translated as CSLRDRGGLNTQYF. The J gene is TRBJ2-3, the V gene TRBV29-1; D is possibly TRBD1 (7 bases). Trimming removed 8 bases at V and 7 bases at J, with 22 bases between. Per germline, CDR1 SQVTM and CDR2 ANQGSEA. This CDR3 is 14 amino acids long.

CDR3 DNA sequence: TGTGCCAGCAGCCAAGCACGGGGCTACGAGCAGTACTTC. The encoded protein is CASSQARGYEQYF. The chain combines TRBV7-8 with TRBJ2-7, with D perhaps TRBD2 (5 bases). There are 13 residues in the CDR3. Trimming removed 5 bases from V and 3 bases from J, with 11 bases in between. Germline V CDR1 and CDR2: SGHVS, FQNEAQ.

This chain uses TRBV19 with TRBJ1-4; maybe TRBD1 (5 bases). Looked up from germline, CDR1 is LNHDA and CDR2 is SQIVND (reference sequence). The CDR3 sequence is 13 residues long. The germline V and J ends were trimmed by 10 bases and 8 bases, with 17 bases remaining between them. Here the CDR3 DNA reads TGTGCCATCGGCATGGGGGGAGGAGAAAAACTGTTTTTT. The encoded protein is CAIGMGGGEKLFF.

J is TRBJ2-1 and V is TRBV28, with 12 bases fitting TRBD2. CDR1 is MDHEN, CDR2 SYDVKM, per germline. The CDR3 is 14 amino acids. Unmatched junction bases numbered 3, after V lost 8 bases and J lost 4 bases. Here the CDR3 reads CASGTSGGYNEQFF. The CDR3 DNA is TGTGCCAGCGGAACTAGCGGGGGGTACAATGAGCAGTTCTTC.

This chain links TRBV3-1 (or the pseudogene TRBV3-2) with TRBJ1-3; 12 bases fit TRBD2. The J call could be wrong; TRBJ2-2 is a better fit for the DNA end. From germline, CDR1 is LGHDT and CDR2 YNNKEL (reference sequence). This CDR3 has 17 amino acids. The CDR3 region has the DNA TGTGCCAGCAGCCAAGGACTAGCGGGGGTTAACACCGGGGAGCTGTTTTTT. Its translation is CASSQGLAGVNTGELFF.

The J gene is TRBJ1-2, the V gene TRBV9; tentative D call: TRBD1 (5 bases). This CDR3 has 14 residues. V gave up 3 bases and J gave up 0 bases, with 9 bases separating them. CDR1 SGDLS and CDR2 YYNGEE come from the germline V gene. The CDR3 sequence: CASSAGTANYGYTF. The DNA of the CDR3 is TGTGCCAGCAGCGCCGGGACCGCTAACTATGGCTACACCTTC.

The chain's CDR3 is CASSDPGYTDTQYF. The CDR3, as DNA: TGTGCCAGCAGTGACCCTGGTTACACAGATACGCAGTATTTT. J is TRBJ2-3 and V is TRBV25-1; no firm D call. Trimming removed 3 bases from V and 2 bases from J, with 9 bases in between. This CDR3 region has 14 residues. Germline V gene lookup returns CDR1 MGHDK and CDR2 SYGVNS. Full variable domain (missing parts from reference TRBV25-1 and TRBJ2-3): EADIYQTPRYLVIGTGKKITLECSQTMGHDKMYWYQQDPGMELHLIHYSYGVNSTEKGDLSSESTVSRIRTEHFPLTLESARPSHTSQYLCASSDPGYTDTQYFGPGTRLTVL.

The V and J genes are TRBV10-3 and TRBJ1-1; TRBD1 matches at 7 bases. Trimming cost V 4 bases and J 1 base; bases outside gene matches: 3. CDR3 length: 14 residues. Looked up from germline, CDR1 is ENHRY and CDR2 is SYGVKD. The CDR3 loop reads CAISVEGANTEAFF. The CDR3 coding sequence is TGTGCCATCAGTGTTGAGGGGGCGAACACTGAAGCTTTCTTT.